The 10 T cell receptor beta chains below come from one sample, sequenced in a study of Ad26.COV2.S vaccination and SARS-CoV-2 variants. As for treatment: 15 to 20 received Ad26.COV2.S at low or high dose, single or two shots; roughly five received placebo; per-sample allocation not given. Sampling occurred on day 63 after the first vaccine or placebo injection. Assay used: immunoSEQ multiplex PCR; TCRdb lists only in-frame clones, some missing. The sample consists of about 400,000 clones, 88% of them appearing once. Material: peripheral blood, obtained in a trial of Ad26.COV2.S vaccine versus placebo. These receptors were obtained from a person between 18 and 59 years old who received the Ad26.COV2.S COVID-19 vaccine or a placebo.

CDR3 region: CASSQDTLVSGNTIYF. CDR3 in DNA: TGCGCCAGCAGCCAGGACACCTTGGTCTCTGGAAACACCATATATTTT. The genes are TRBV5-1 and TRBJ1-3; weak D call: TRBD1 (5 bases). Trimming stripped 4 bases from V and 0 bases from J, with 14 bases between. Germline CDR1 SGHRS, CDR2 YFSETQ. This CDR3 comprises 16 residues.

The chain has TRBV3-1 (or the pseudogene TRBV3-2) and TRBJ2-1; possible D gene TRBD2, 5 bases. Per germline, CDR1 LGHDT and CDR2 YNNKEL (reference sequence). The CDR3 runs 15 residues. Trimming pared 5 bases from V and 4 bases from J, leaving 15 bases between. The CDR3 here is CASSEVYGVYNEQFF. The CDR3 nucleotides read TGTGCCAGCAGCGAAGTCTACGGGGTGTACAATGAGCAGTTCTTC.

V gene TRBV11-2 combines with J gene TRBJ2-5, with 10 bases identical to TRBD2. V was clipped by 4 bases and J by 5 bases; unmatched bases: 10. The CDR3 covers 16 residues. Looked up from germline, CDR1 is SGHAT and CDR2 is FQNNGV. CDR3 in amino acids: CASSYTAGGGPETQYF. For the CDR3, the DNA is TGTGCCAGCAGCTACACAGCGGGGGGGGGCCCTGAGACCCAGTACTTC.

J is TRBJ2-5 and V is TRBV6-2 or TRBV6-3, with D perhaps given as TRBD1 or TRBD2 (5 bases each). The CDR3 is made up of 16 amino acids. The V gene's germline CDR1 is MNHEY and CDR2 SVGEGT. The V and J ends lost 6 bases and 2 bases respectively, with 19 bases between them. The CDR3 DNA reads as TGTGCCAGCAGCCCTACCCTGGGGGAGTTACAAGAGACCCAGTACTTC. This sequence encodes CASSPTLGELQETQYF.

The chain couples TRBV11-2 to TRBJ1-2; D remains unclear. The germline gives CDR1 SGHAT, CDR2 FQNNGV. V was pared by 4 bases and J by 4 bases, with 13 bases between. The CDR3 runs to 14 residues. DNA for the CDR3: TGTGCCAGCAGCTCCTCCGGTGTAGCCTATGGCTACACCTTC. Its protein is CASSSSGVAYGYTF. The variable domain in full, completed from reference TRBV11-2 and TRBJ1-2, reads EAGVAQSPRYKIIEKRQSVAFWCNPISGHATLYWYQQILGQGPKLLIQFQNNGVVDDSQLPKDRFSAERLKGVDSTLKIQPAKLEDSAVYLCASSSSGVAYGYTFGSGTRLTVV.

The V gene is TRBV20-1, the J gene TRBJ1-1; 8 positions agree with TRBD1. V was pared by 3 bases and J by 3 bases, with 6 bases of the junction left unmatched. Germline lookup yields CDR1 DFQATT and CDR2 SNEGSKA (reference sequence). The CDR3 runs to 14 residues. CDR3 in amino acids: CSASRTGQDTEAFF. The CDR3 nucleotides are TGCAGTGCTAGTCGGACAGGGCAGGACACTGAAGCTTTCTTT.

This chain uses TRBV7-6 with TRBJ2-5; D is possibly TRBD1 (6 bases). Trimming removed 6 bases from V and 2 bases from J, with 13 bases in between. Germline assignment: CDR1 SGHVS and CDR2 FNYEAQ. The CDR3 totals 14 residues. The CDR3: CASSELTGQETQYF. For the CDR3, the DNA is TGTGCCAGCAGTGAATTGACAGGTCAAGAGACCCAGTACTTC.

The chain carries TRBV3-1 (or the pseudogene TRBV3-2) and TRBJ2-5; tentative D call: TRBD2 (5 bases). The CDR3 consists of 15 residues. Germline lookup yields CDR1 LGHDT and CDR2 YNNKEL (reference sequence). Trimming removed 3 bases from V and 1 base from J, with 12 bases in between. The CDR3 loop reads CASSHSVEGQETQYF. The CDR3 DNA sequence: TGTGCCAGCAGCCACTCAGTTGAGGGCCAAGAGACCCAGTACTTC.

Comments on this clone: Other DNA sequences from this sample encode an identical CDR3 as well. The chain couples TRBV19 to TRBJ1-5, with D unresolved. The CDR3 is 14 residues long. Per the germline V gene, CDR1 is LNHDA and CDR2 is SQIVND (reference sequence). V lost 3 bases and J 1 base, leaving 7 bases between the germline ends. CDR3 sequence reads: CASSIRGSNQPQHF. DNA for the CDR3: TGTGCCAGTAGTATCAGAGGAAGCAATCAGCCCCAGCATTTT.

This clone was seen only once. The CDR3 nucleotides read TGTGCCAGCAGCTTAGTCGGGGGGGCCAATGAGCAGTTCTTC. The encoded protein is CASSLVGGANEQFF. The chain has TRBV11-1 and TRBJ2-1, with TRBD2 identical over 8 bases. CDR1 is SGHAT, CDR2 FQDESV, per germline (reference sequence). The J segment lost 6 bases and the V segment lost 1 base, leaving 2 bases of the junction unmatched. CDR3 size: 14 residues.